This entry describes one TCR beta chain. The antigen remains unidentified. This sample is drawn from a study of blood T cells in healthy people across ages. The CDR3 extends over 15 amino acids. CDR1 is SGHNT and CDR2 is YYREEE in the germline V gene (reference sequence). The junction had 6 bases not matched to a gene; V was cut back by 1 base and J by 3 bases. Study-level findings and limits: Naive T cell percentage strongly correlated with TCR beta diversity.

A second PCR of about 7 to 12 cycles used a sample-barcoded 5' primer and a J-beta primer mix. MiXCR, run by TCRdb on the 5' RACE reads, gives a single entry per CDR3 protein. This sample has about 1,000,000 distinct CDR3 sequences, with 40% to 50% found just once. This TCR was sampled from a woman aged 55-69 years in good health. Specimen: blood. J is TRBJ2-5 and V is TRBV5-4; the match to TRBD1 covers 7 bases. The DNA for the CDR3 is TGTGCCAGCAGCTTGCGACAGGGTGAAGAAGAGACCCAGTACTTC. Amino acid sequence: CASSLRQGEEETQYF.